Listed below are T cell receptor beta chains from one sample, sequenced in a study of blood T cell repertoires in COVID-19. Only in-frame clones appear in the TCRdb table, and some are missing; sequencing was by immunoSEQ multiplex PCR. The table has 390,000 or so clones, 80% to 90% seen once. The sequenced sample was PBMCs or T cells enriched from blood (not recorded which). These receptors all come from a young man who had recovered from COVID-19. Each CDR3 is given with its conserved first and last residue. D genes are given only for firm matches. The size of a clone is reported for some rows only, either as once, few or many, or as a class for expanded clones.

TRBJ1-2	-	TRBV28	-	TGTGCCAGCCTGCCCTGGCAGGGGTTGGTTGGCTACACCTTC	CASLPWQGLVGYTF
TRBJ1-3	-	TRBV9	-	TGTGCCAGCAGCGTAGCTGACACCATATATTTT	CASSVADTIYF
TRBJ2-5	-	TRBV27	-	TGTGCCAGCAGTTCCGTCGCAGGGCTGAAGACCCAGTACTTC	CASSSVAGLKTQYF
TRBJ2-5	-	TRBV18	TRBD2	TGTGCCAGCTCACGAGGGACTAGCACGGGAGAGACCCAGTACTTC	CASSRGTSTGETQYF
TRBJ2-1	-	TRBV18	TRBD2	TGTGCCAGCTCACCCCCACTAGCGGGGGGTAGGAATGAGCAGTTCTTC	CASSPPLAGGRNEQFF
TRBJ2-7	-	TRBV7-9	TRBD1	TGTGCCAGCAGCTCCCGGGGGGCCGGGACAGGGGAGCAGTACTTC	CASSSRGAGTGEQYF
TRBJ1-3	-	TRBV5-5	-	TGTGCCAGCAGCCTGACAGAACTCCCATTAAACTCTGGAAACACCATATATTTT	CASSLTELPLNSGNTIYF
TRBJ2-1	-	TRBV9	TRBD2	TGTGCCAGCAGCGTAACACTAGCGTCCTACAATGAGCAGTTCTTC	CASSVTLASYNEQFF
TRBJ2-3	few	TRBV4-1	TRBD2	TGCGCCAGCAGCCAAGATTCTAGCGGGGGGACCAGAATAACAGATACGCAGTATTTT	CASSQDSSGGTRITDTQYF
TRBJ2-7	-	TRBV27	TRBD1	TGTGCCAGCAGTTTACGGACAGGGAGGTACGAGCAGTACTTC	CASSLRTGRYEQYF
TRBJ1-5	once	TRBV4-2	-	TGTGCCAGCAGCCAAGGACCGGAACAGGGAAGAAGCCCCTACAATCAGCCCCAGCATTTT	CASSQGPEQGRSPYNQPQHF
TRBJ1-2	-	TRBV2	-	TGTGCCACAGATGGGCAAGTTGGGGAGGTGGGCTACACCTTC	CATDGQVGEVGYTF
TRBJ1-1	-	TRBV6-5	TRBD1	TGTGCCAGCAGTTTCCGGACAGGTAACACTGAAGCTTTCTTT	CASSFRTGNTEAFF